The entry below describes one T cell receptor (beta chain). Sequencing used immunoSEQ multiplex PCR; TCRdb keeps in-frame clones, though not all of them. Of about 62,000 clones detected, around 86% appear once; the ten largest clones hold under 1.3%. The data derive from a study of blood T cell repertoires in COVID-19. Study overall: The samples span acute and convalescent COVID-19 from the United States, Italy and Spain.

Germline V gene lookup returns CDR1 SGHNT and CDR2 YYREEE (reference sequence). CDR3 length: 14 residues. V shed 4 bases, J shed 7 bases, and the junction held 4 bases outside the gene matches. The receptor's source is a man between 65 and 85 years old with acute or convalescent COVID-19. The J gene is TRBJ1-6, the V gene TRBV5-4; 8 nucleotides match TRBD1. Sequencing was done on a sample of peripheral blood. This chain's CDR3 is CASSRQGFNSPLHF. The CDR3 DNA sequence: TGTGCCAGCAGCAGACAGGGGTTCAATTCACCCCTCCACTTT.